The rows below give T cell receptor beta chains drawn from one sample of a study of Tregs in tolerant kidney transplant recipients. Sequencing used immunoSEQ multiplex PCR; TCRdb keeps in-frame clones, though not all of them. Altogether 30,000 to 35,000 clones are present, 82% being singletons, with the ten largest covering more than 2%. The antigens for these receptors are not known. Sequencing input: Tregs from blood cultured with allogeneic cells. These receptors were collected from a human donor in good health. Both conserved end residues are part of each CDR3. The D gene is left open where the match is weak. A clone size is listed for some rows: how often the clone was seen (once, few, many), or a class if it is expanded.

V gene,clone size,D gene,J gene,CDR3 DNA,CDR3 protein
TRBV5-6,.,.,TRBJ2-5,TGTGCCAGCAGCTTGAGATTACAGACCCAGTACTTC,CASSLRLQTQYF
TRBV30,.,.,TRBJ1-2,TGTGCCTCGGTCCCCCCAGCTAACTATGGCTACACCTTC,CASVPPANYGYTF
TRBV5-1,few,.,TRBJ2-5,TGCGCCAGCAGCCAGGGAGTGACCCAGTACTTC,CASSQGVTQYF
TRBV7-2,.,.,TRBJ2-3,TGTGCCAGCAGCATCGGGACACATGGAGATACGCAGTATTTT,CASSIGTHGDTQYF
TRBV30,few,.,TRBJ1-2,TGTGCCTGGAGTGTGGGCAGGGTAGAATATGGCTACACCTTC,CAWSVGRVEYGYTF
TRBV7-9,.,.,TRBJ1-3,TGTGCCAGCAGCTTCGGTAGAGGGACTTCGTCTGGAAACACCATATATTTT,CASSFGRGTSSGNTIYF
TRBV5-1,.,.,TRBJ1-6,TGCGCCAGCAGCTTGGAGCAGGGAATGTATAATTCACCCCTCCACTTT,CASSLEQGMYNSPLHF
TRBV5-5,.,.,TRBJ1-1,TGTGCCAGCAGCTACTGGACGGCCACTGAAGCTTTCTTT,CASSYWTATEAFF
TRBV7-2,medium-sized,.,TRBJ2-2,TGTGCCAGCAGCTTTAGTTATTGGAGCGGGGAGCTGTTTTTT,CASSFSYWSGELFF
TRBV7-2,.,TRBD1,TRBJ1-2,TGTGCCAGCAGCTTAGTTGGACAGGTATCATATGGCTACACCTTC,CASSLVGQVSYGYTF
TRBV11-2,.,.,TRBJ2-3,TGTGCCAGCAGCTCCCCTTTGTCTAGGTTCACAGATACGCAGTATTTT,CASSSPLSRFTDTQYF
TRBV6-5,.,.,TRBJ1-2,TGTGCCAGCTGGGGGGGGGCAAGCTATGGCTACACCTTC,CASWGGASYGYTF
TRBV7-2,.,.,TRBJ2-3,TGTGCCAGCAGCTTTGCGGCCGGGGCGACGCAGTATTTT,CASSFAAGATQYF
TRBV20-1,.,.,TRBJ2-3,TGCAGTGCTAGACGGCCATCGCAGTATTTT,CSARRPSQYF
TRBV6-6,.,.,TRBJ2-7,TGTGCCAGCACTGGACTAAGCGGCTACGAGCAGTACTTC,CASTGLSGYEQYF
TRBV5-4,.,.,TRBJ2-5,TGTGCCAGCAGCTTGGATGTGGGGACTGAAGAGACCCAGTACTTC,CASSLDVGTEETQYF
TRBV7-3,.,.,TRBJ1-1,TGTGCCAGCAGCTCCCGGACAGTTCGGGGGACTGAAGCTTTCTTT,CASSSRTVRGTEAFF
TRBV15,.,.,TRBJ1-2,TGTGCCACCAGCAGAGTCGTCACCCGGGGGTTTGTCTATGGCTACACCTTC,CATSRVVTRGFVYGYTF
TRBV4-3,few,TRBD1,TRBJ1-2,TGCGCCAGCAGCCAGGACAGGGGATTGGGAGGCTACACCTTC,CASSQDRGLGGYTF
TRBV7-9,.,.,TRBJ2-2,TGTGCCAGCAGCTTCGGGCGGGGGCTTGTCGGGGAGCTGTTTTTT,CASSFGRGLVGELFF
TRBV7-8,.,TRBD1,TRBJ2-4,TGTGCCAGCAGCCGACAGGGAAAAGGGGACATTCAGTACTTC,CASSRQGKGDIQYF
TRBV6-5,few,.,TRBJ2-7,TGTGCCAGCAGCCCCCTGACAACCCGTGCGCAGTACTTC,CASSPLTTRAQYF
TRBV10-3,.,.,TRBJ2-2,TGTGCCATCAGTGAGTCGTTGAGGACCGGGGAGCTGTTTTTT,CAISESLRTGELFF
TRBV7-9,.,.,TRBJ1-1,TGTGCCAGCAGCTTAGGGGGATATGCTGAAGCTTTCTTT,CASSLGGYAEAFF